This is a list of T cell receptor beta chains from one sample in a study of cytomegalovirus exposure and HLA in healthy donors. Clones were sequenced by immunoSEQ multiplex PCR, and TCRdb holds only the in-frame ones, with some missing. The table shows some 76,000 clones, with approximately 94% occurring only once. Sequencing used PBMCs. These receptors all stem from a woman between 18 and 30 years old in good health and CMV-seropositive. The CDR3 runs from the conserved cysteine through the conserved F or W. A D gene is named only where the DNA matches it firmly. Rows give clone size only sometimes, using once, few, many, or a class for an expanded clone.

D gene: TRBD1
clone size: .
V gene: TRBV5-1
J gene: TRBJ1-1
CDR3 DNA: TGCGCCAGCAGCTGGGGGGACAGAGAAACTGAAGCTTTCTTT
CDR3 protein: CASSWGDRETEAFF

D gene: TRBD1
clone size: .
V gene: TRBV6-5
J gene: TRBJ2-1
CDR3 DNA: TGTGCCAGCAGCCGGCGGACAGGGGACGAGCAGTTCTTC
CDR3 protein: CASSRRTGDEQFF

D gene: .
clone size: once
V gene: TRBV7-2
J gene: TRBJ1-1
CDR3 DNA: TGTGCCAGCAGCTTTTCGTCGAACACTGAAGCTTTCTTT
CDR3 protein: CASSFSSNTEAFF

D gene: TRBD2
clone size: .
V gene: TRBV5-1
J gene: TRBJ2-5
CDR3 DNA: TGCGCCAGCAGCGGGGGGACTAGCGGGAGGTATGCAGAGACCCAGTACTTC
CDR3 protein: CASSGGTSGRYAETQYF

D gene: .
clone size: .
V gene: TRBV6-5
J gene: TRBJ1-5
CDR3 DNA: TGTGCCAGCAGTTACTCATCGCAGGGGAATCAGCCCCAGCATTTT
CDR3 protein: CASSYSSQGNQPQHF

D gene: .
clone size: .
V gene: TRBV6-1
J gene: TRBJ1-1
CDR3 DNA: TGTGCCGGACAAGGGACAATAAACACTGAAGCTTTCTTT
CDR3 protein: CAGQGTINTEAFF

D gene: .
clone size: .
V gene: TRBV19
J gene: TRBJ2-7
CDR3 DNA: TGTGCCAGTAGTAGTGTGACAGACTACGAGCAGTACTTC
CDR3 protein: CASSSVTDYEQYF

D gene: .
clone size: .
V gene: TRBV7-6
J gene: TRBJ2-3
CDR3 DNA: TGTGCCAGCAGCTCTAGCACAGATACGCAGTATTTT
CDR3 protein: CASSSSTDTQYF

D gene: .
clone size: .
V gene: TRBV11-2
J gene: TRBJ2-1
CDR3 DNA: TGTGCCAGCAGCTTAGAGGCTAGCGTGGATTACAATGAGCAGTTCTTC
CDR3 protein: CASSLEASVDYNEQFF

D gene: .
clone size: .
V gene: TRBV5-4
J gene: TRBJ1-1
CDR3 DNA: TGTGCCAGCAGCTTGATCGGGGAGAACACTGAAGCTTTCTTT
CDR3 protein: CASSLIGENTEAFF